This TCR beta chain was identified in a study of OX40 agonist ivuxolimab in advanced cancers. Clones were read by immunoSEQ multiplex PCR, and TCRdb kept only the in-frame ones, dropping some. The sample has 120,000 or so clones, about 93% seen once; the top ten hold 0.15% to 0.17%. This clone was found once. Losses at the gene ends were 3 bases for V and 6 bases for J; bases not matched to a gene: 3. The CDR3 runs to 15 residues. The V gene's germline CDR1 is SGHRS and CDR2 YFSETQ. The sample here was CD4+ or CD8+ T cells sorted from blood, taken in a trial of the OX40 agonist ivuxolimab. The J gene is TRBJ2-1, the V gene TRBV5-1; 13 bases are shared with TRBD2. The clonotype was recovered from an adult with an advanced solid tumor such as melanoma, head and neck, liver or kidney cancer. CDR3: CASSWTSGGSNEQFF. The CDR3 DNA reads as TGCGCCAGCAGCTGGACTAGCGGGGGCTCCAATGAGCAGTTCTTC.